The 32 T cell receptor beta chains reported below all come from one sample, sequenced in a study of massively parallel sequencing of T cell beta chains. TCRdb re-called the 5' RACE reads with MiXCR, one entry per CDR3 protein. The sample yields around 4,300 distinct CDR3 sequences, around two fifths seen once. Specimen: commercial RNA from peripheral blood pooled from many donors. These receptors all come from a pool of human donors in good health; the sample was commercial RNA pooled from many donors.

The CDR3 loop is CASSQEDRGQYEQYF. DNA of the CDR3: TGTGCCAGCAGCCAGGAGGACAGGGGGCAATACGAGCAGTACTTC. The genes are TRBV4-2 and TRBJ2-7; TRBD1 matches 11 bases. V trimming: 3 bases; J trimming: 4 bases; junction bases outside the gene matches: 5. Per germline, CDR1 LGHNA and CDR2 YNFKEQ. The CDR3 runs 15 residues.

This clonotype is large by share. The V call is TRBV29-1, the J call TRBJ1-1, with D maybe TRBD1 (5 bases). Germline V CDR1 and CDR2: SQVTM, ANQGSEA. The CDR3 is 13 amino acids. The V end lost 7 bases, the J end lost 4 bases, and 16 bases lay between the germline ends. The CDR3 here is CSGLGGASTEAFF. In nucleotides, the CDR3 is TGCAGCGGACTTGGGGGAGCGAGCACTGAAGCTTTCTTT.

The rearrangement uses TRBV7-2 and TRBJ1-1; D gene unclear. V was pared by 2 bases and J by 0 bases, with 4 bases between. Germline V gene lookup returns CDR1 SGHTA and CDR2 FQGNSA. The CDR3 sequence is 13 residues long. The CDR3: CASSLSVNTEAFF. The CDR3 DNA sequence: TGTGCCAGCAGCTTATCAGTGAACACTGAAGCTTTCTTT.

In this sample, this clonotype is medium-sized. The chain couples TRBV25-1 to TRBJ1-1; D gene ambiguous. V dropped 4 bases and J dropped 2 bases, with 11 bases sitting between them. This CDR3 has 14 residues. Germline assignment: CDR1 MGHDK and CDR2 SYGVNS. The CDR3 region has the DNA TGTGCCAGCAGTGCTGGGAAGTTCAACACTGAAGCTTTCTTT. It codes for CASSAGKFNTEAFF.

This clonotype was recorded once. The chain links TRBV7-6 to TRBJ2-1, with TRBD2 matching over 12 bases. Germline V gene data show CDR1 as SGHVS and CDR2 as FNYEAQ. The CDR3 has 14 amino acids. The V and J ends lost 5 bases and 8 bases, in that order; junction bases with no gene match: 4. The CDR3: CASSRWTSGDEQFF. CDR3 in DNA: TGTGCCAGCAGCCGCTGGACTAGCGGGGATGAGCAGTTCTTC.

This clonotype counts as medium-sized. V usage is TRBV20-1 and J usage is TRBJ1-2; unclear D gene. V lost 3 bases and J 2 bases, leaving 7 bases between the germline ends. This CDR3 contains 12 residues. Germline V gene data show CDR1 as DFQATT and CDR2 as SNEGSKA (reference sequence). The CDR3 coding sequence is TGCAGTGCTAGTGTGGGGAACTATGGCTACACCTTC. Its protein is CSASVGNYGYTF.

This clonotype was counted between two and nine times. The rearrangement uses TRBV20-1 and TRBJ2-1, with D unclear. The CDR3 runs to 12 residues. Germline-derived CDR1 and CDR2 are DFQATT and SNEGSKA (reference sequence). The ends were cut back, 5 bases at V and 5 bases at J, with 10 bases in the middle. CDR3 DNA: TGCAGTGCTCCCGACTGGCACAATGAGCAGTTCTTC. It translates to CSAPDWHNEQFF.

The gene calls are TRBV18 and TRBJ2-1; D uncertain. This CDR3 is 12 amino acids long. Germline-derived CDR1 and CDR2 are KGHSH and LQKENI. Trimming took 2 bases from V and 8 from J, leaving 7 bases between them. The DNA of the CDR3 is TGTGCCAGCTCACCAATAACGGATGAGCAGTTCTTC. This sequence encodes CASSPITDEQFF.

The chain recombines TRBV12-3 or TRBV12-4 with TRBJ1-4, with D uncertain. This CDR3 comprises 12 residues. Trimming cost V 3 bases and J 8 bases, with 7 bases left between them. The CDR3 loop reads CASSLFGEKLFF. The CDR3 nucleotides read TGTGCCAGCAGTTTGTTTGGCGAAAAACTGTTTTTT.

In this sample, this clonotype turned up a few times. This CDR3 is CASSQGLGFQETQYF. CDR3 DNA: TGTGCCAGCAGCCAAGGATTAGGCTTCCAAGAGACCCAGTACTTC. The genes are TRBV4-2 and TRBJ2-5, with D hard to call. The CDR3 totals 15 residues. Germline values: CDR1 LGHNA, CDR2 YNFKEQ. The V end was cut by 1 base, the J end by 1 base, with 10 bases between.

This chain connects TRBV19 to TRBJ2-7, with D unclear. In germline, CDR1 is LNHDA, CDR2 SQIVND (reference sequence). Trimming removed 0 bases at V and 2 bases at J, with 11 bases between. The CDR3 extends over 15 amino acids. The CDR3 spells CASSIDVTDTYEQYF. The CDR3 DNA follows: TGTGCCAGTAGTATAGATGTAACCGATACCTACGAGCAGTACTTC. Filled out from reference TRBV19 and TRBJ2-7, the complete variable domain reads DGGITQSPKYLFRKEGQNVTLSCEQNLNHDAMYWYRQDPGQGLRLIYYSQIVNDFQKGDIAEGYSVSREKKESFPLTVTSAQKNPTAFYLCASSIDVTDTYEQYFGPGTRLTVT.

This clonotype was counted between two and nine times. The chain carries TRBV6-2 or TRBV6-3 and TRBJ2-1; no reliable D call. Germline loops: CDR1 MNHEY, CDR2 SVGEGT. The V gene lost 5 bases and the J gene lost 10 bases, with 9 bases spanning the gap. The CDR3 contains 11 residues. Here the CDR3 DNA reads TGTGCCAGCAGTAGAATTGAGGAGCAGTTCTTC. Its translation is CASSRIEEQFF.

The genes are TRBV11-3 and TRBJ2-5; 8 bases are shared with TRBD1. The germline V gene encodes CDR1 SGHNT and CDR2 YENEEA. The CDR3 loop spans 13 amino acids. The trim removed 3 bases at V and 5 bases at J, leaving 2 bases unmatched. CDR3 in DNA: TGTGCCAGCAGCTTTACAGGGGGGGAGACCCAGTACTTC. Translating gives CASSFTGGETQYF.

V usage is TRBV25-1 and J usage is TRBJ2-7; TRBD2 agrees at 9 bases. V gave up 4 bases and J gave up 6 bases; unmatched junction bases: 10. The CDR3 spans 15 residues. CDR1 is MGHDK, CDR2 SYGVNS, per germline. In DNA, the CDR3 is TGTGCCAGCAGTGTAGTCGATGGACTAGCGCTCGAGCAGTACTTC. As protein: CASSVVDGLALEQYF.

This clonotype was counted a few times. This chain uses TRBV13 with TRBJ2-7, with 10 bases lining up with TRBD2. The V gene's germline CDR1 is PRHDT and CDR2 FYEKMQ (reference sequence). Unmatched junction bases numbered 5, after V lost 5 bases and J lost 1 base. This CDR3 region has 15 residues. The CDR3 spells CASSLSGGGSYEQYF. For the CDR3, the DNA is TGTGCCAGCAGCCTGAGCGGGGGGGGATCCTACGAGCAGTACTTC. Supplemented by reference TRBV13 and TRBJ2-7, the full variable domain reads AAGVIQSPRHLIKEKRETATLKCYPIPRHDTVYWYQQGPGQDPQFLISFYEKMQSDKGSIPDRFSAQQFSDYHSELNMSSLELGDSALYFCASSLSGGGSYEQYFGPGTRLTVT.

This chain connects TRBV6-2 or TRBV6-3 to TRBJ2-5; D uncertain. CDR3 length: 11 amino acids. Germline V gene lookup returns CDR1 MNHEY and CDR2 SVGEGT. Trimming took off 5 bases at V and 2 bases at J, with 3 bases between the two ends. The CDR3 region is CASSQQETQYF. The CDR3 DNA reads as TGTGCCAGCAGTCAACAAGAGACCCAGTACTTC.

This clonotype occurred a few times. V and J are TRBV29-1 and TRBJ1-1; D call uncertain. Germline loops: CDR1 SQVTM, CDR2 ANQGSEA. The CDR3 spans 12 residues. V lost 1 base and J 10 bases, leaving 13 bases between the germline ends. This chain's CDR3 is CSVEVDGVSAFF. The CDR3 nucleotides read TGCAGCGTTGAAGTCGATGGGGTATCAGCTTTCTTT.

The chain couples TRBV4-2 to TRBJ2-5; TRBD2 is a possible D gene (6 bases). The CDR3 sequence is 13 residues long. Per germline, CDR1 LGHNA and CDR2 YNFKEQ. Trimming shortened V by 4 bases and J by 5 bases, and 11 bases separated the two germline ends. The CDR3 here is CASSLTRLETQYF. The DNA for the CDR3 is TGTGCCAGCAGCCTGACTAGGCTTGAGACCCAGTACTTC.

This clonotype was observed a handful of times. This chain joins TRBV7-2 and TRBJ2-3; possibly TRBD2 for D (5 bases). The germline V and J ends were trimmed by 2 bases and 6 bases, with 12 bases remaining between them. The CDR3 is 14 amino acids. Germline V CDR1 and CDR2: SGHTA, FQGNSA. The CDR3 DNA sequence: TGTGCCAGCAGCTTACCCACCGGCGGGGATACGCAGTATTTT. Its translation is CASSLPTGGDTQYF.

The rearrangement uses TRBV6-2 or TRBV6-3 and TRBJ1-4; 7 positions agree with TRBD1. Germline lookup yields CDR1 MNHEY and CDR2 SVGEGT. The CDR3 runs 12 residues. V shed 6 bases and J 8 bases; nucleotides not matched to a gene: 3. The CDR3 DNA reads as TGTGCCAGCAGACAACAGGGGGAAAAACTGTTTTTT. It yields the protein CASRQQGEKLFF.

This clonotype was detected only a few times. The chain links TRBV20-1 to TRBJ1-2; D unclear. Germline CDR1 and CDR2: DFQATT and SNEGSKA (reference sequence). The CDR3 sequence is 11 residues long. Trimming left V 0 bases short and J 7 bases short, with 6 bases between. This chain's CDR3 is CSARDGFGYTF. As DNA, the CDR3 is TGCAGTGCTAGAGATGGGTTTGGCTACACCTTC.

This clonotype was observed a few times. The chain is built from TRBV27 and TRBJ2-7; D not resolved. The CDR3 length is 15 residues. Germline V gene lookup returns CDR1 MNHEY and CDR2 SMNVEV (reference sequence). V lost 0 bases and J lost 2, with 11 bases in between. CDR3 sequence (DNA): TGTGCCAGCAGTTTATCCCCACAGAGTGCCTACGAGCAGTACTTC. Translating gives CASSLSPQSAYEQYF.

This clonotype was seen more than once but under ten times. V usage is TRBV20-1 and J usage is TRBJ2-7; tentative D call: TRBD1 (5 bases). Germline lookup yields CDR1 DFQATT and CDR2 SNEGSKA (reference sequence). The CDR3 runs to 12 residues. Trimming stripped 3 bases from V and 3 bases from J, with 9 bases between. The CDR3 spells CSASQRGYEQYF. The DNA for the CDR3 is TGCAGTGCTAGTCAAAGGGGCTACGAGCAGTACTTC.

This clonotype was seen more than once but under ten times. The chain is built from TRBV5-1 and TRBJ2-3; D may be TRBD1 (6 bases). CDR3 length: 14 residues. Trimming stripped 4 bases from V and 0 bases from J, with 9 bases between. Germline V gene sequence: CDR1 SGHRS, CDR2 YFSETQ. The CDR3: CASSAGQSTDTQYF. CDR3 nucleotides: TGCGCCAGCAGCGCAGGACAGAGCACAGATACGCAGTATTTT.

This chain's CDR3 is CASSLPSSYEQYF. The CDR3 DNA sequence: TGCGCCAGCAGCCTCCCGAGCTCCTACGAGCAGTACTTC. The chain links TRBV5-1 to TRBJ2-7; D gene ambiguous. V was clipped by 4 bases and J by 0 bases, with 8 bases between them. The CDR3 runs to 13 residues. Germline V lookup: CDR1 SGHRS, CDR2 YFSETQ. Looking up the rest from reference TRBV5-1 and TRBJ2-7 gives the full variable domain: KAGVTQTPRYLIKTRGQQVTLSCSPISGHRSVSWYQQTPGQGLQFLFEYFSETQRNKGNFPGRFSGRQFSNSRSEMNVSTLELGDSALYLCASSLPSSYEQYFGPGTRLTVT.

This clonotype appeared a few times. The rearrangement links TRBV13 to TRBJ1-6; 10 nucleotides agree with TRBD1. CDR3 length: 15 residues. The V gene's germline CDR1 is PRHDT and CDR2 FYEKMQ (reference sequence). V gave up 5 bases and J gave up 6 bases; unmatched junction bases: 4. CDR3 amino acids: CASSLRDRGNSPLHF. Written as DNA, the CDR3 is TGTGCCAGCAGCCTCCGGGACAGGGGTAATTCACCCCTCCACTTT.

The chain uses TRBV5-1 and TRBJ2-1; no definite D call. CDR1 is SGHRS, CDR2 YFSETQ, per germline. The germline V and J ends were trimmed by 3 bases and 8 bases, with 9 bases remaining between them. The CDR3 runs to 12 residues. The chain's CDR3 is CASSSTWDEQFF. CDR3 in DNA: TGCGCCAGCAGCTCCACCTGGGATGAGCAGTTCTTC.

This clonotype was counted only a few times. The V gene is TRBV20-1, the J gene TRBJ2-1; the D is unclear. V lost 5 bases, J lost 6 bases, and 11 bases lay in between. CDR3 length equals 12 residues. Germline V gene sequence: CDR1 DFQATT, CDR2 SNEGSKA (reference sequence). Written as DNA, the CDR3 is TGCAGTGCTGTCGACCGGTCCAATGAGCAGTTCTTC. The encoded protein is CSAVDRSNEQFF.

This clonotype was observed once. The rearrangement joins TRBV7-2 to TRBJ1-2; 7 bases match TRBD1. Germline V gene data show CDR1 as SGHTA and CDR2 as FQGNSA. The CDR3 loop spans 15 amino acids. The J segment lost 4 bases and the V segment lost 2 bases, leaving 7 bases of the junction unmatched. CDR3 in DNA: TGTGCCAGCAGCTTATTTAGGGGGCCGGGCTATGGCTACACCTTC. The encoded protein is CASSLFRGPGYGYTF.

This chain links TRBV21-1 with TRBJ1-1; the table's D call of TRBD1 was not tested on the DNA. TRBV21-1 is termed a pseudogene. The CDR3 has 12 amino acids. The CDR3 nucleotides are TGTGCCAGCAGCTCGCCCGCGAGAAAAGCTTTCTTT. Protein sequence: CASSSPARKAFF.

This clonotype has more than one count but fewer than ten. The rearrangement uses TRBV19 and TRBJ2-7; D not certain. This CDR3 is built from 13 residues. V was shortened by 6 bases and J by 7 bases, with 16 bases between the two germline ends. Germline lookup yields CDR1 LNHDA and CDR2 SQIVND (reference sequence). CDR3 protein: CASRGPRSDEQYF. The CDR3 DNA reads TGTGCCAGTAGAGGGCCCAGATCGGATGAGCAGTACTTC.

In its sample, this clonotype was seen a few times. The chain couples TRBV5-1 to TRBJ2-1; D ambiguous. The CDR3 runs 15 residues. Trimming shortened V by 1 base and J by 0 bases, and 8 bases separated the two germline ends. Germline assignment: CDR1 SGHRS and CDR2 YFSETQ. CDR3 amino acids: CASSLKASSYNEQFF. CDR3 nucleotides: TGCGCCAGCAGCTTGAAGGCTAGCTCCTACAATGAGCAGTTCTTC.